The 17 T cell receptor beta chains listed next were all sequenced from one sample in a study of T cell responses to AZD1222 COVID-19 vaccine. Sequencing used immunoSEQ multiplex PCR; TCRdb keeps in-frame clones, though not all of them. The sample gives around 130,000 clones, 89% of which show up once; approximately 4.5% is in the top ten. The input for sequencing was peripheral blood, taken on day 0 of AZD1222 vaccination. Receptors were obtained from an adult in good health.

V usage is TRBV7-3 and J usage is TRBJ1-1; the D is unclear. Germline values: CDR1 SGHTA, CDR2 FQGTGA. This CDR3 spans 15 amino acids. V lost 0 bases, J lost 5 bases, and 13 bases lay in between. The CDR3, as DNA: TGTGCCAGCAGCTTAACGCCCGGGAGTGGAACTGAAGCTTTCTTT. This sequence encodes CASSLTPGSGTEAFF.

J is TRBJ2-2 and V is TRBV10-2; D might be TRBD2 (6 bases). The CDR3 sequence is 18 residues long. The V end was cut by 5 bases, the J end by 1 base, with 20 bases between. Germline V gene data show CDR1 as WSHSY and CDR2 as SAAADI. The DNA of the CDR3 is TGCGCCAGCAGTTACATCAAGCGTGGGGGGATGAACACCGGGGAGCTGTTTTTT. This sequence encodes CASSYIKRGGMNTGELFF.

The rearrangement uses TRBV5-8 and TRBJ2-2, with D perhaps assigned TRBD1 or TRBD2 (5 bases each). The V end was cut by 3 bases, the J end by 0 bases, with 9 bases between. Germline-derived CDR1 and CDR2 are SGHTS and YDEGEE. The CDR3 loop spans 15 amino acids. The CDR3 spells CASSSGTTNTGELFF. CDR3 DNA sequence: TGTGCCAGCAGCTCCGGGACCACGAACACCGGGGAGCTGTTTTTT.

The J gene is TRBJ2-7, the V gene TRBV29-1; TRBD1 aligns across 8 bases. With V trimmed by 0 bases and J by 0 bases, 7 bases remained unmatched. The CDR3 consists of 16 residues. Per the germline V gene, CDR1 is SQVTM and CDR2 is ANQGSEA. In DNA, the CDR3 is TGCAGCGTTGAAGATCCCGGACAGGGAGCCTCCTACGAGCAGTACTTC. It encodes CSVEDPGQGASYEQYF.

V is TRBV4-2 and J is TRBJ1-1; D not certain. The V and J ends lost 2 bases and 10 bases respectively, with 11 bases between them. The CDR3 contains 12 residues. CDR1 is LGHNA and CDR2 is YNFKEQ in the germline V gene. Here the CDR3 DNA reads TGTGCCAGCAGCCAACTTCCCCAGGTAGCTTTCTTT. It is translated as CASSQLPQVAFF.

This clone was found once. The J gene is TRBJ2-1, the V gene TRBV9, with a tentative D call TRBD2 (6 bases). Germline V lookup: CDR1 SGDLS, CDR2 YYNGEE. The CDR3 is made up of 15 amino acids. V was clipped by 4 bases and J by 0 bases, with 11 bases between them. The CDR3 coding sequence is TGTGCCAGCAGCTCCGGGACTTACTCCTACAATGAGCAGTTCTTC. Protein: CASSSGTYSYNEQFF. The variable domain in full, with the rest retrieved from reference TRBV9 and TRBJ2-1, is DSGVTQTPKHLITATGQRVTLRCSPRSGDLSVYWYQQSLDQGLQFLIQYYNGEERAKGNILERFSAQQFPDLHSELNLSSLELGDSALYFCASSSGTYSYNEQFFGPGTRLTVL.

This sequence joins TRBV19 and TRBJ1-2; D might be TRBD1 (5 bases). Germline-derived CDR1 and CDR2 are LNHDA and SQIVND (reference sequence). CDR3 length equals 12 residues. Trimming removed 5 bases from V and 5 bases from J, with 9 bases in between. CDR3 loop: CASSAQGYGYTF. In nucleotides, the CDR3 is TGTGCCAGTAGTGCCCAGGGATATGGCTACACCTTC. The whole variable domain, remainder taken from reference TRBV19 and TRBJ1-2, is DGGITQSPKYLFRKEGQNVTLSCEQNLNHDAMYWYRQDPGQGLRLIYYSQIVNDFQKGDIAEGYSVSREKKESFPLTVTSAQKNPTAFYLCASSAQGYGYTFGSGTRLTVV.

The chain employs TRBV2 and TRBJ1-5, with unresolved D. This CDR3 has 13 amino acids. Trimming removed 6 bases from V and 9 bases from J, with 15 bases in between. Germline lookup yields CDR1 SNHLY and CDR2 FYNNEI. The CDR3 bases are TGTGCCAGCAGCATAGGAGGATTCGGGCCCCAGCATTTT. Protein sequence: CASSIGGFGPQHF.

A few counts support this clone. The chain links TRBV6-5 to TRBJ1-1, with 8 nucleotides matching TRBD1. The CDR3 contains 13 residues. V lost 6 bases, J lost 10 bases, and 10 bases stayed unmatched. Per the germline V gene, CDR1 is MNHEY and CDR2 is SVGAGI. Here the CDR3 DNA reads TGTGCCAGCAGCCGAGACAGGGGATCGCGAGCTTTCTTT. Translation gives CASSRDRGSRAFF.

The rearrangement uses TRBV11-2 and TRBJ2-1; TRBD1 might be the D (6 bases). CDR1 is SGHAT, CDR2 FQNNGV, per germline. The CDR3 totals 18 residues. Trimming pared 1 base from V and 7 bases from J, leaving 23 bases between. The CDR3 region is CASSLGPSSRGLGNEQFF. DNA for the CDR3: TGTGCCAGCAGCTTAGGACCGTCATCCAGGGGCTTAGGGAATGAGCAGTTCTTC.

CDR3 coding DNA: TGTGCCAGCAGCTTGGAGAGCGGGGGGGGCTACGAGCAGTACTTC. Protein: CASSLESGGGYEQYF. The chain combines TRBV7-2 with TRBJ2-7; TRBD2 matches at 10 bases. CDR3 size: 15 residues. Trimming removed 3 bases from V and 3 bases from J; junction bases left unmatched: 5. The germline gives CDR1 SGHTA, CDR2 FQGNSA.

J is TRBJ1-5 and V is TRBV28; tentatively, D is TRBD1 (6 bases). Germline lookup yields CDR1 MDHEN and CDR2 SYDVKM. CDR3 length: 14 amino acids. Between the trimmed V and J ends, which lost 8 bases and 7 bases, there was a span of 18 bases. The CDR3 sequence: CASRPGGLGQPQHF. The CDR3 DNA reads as TGTGCCAGCCGACCGGGGGGCCTCGGGCAGCCCCAGCATTTT.

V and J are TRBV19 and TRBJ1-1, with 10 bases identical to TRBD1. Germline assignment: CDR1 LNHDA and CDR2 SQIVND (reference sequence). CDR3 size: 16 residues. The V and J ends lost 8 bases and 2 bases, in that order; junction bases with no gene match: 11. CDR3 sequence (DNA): TGTGCCAGTTCTAAGCGACAGGGGGCTCTAAACACTGAAGCTTTCTTT. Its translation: CASSKRQGALNTEAFF.

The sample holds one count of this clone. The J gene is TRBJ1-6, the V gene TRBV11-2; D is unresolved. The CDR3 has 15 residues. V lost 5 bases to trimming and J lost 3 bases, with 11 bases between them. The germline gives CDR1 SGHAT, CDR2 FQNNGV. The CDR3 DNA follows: TGTGCCAGCAGCACCCGGGCCTACTATAATTCACCCCTCCACTTT. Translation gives CASSTRAYYNSPLHF. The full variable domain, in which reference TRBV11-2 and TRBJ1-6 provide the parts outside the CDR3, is EAGVAQSPRYKIIEKRQSVAFWCNPISGHATLYWYQQILGQGPKLLIQFQNNGVVDDSQLPKDRFSAERLKGVDSTLKIQPAKLEDSAVYLCASSTRAYYNSPLHFGNGTRLTVT.

The CDR3 loop reads CASSSQGGNYEQYF. The CDR3 DNA follows: TGTGCCAGCAGTTCCCAGGGGGGTAACTACGAGCAGTACTTC. The V and J genes are TRBV2 and TRBJ2-7; D might be TRBD1 (7 bases). CDR3 length: 14 amino acids. Trimming pared 5 bases from V and 3 bases from J, leaving 14 bases between. Germline lookup yields CDR1 SNHLY and CDR2 FYNNEI.

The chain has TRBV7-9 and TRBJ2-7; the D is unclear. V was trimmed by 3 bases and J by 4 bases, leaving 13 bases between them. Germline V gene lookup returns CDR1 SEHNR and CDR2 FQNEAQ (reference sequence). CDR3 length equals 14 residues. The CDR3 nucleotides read TGTGCCAGCAGCTTTGGTGATAGCCGGTACGAGCAGTACTTC. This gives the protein CASSFGDSRYEQYF. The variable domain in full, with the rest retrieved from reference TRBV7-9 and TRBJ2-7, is DTGVSQNPRHKITKRGQNVTFRCDPISEHNRLYWYRQTLGQGPEFLTYFQNEAQLEKSRLLSDRFSAERPKGSFSTLEIQRTEQGDSAMYLCASSFGDSRYEQYFGPGTRLTVT.

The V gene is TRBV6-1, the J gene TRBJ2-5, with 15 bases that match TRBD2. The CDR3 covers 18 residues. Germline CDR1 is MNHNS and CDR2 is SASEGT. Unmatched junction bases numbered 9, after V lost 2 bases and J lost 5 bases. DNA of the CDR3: TGTGCCAGCAGTGAATTTACGGGACTAGCGGGGGGCCGGGAGACCCAGTACTTC. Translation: CASSEFTGLAGGRETQYF.